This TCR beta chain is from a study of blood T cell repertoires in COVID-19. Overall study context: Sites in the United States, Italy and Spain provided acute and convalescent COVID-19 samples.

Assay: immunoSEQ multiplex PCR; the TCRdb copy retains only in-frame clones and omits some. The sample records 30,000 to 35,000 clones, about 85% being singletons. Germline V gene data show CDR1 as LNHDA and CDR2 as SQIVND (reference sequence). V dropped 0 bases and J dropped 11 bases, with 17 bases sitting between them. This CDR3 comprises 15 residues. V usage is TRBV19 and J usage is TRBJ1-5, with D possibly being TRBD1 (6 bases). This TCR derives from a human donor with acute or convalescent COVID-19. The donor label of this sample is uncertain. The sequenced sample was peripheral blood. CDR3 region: CASSIDLKARGTQHF. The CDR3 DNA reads TGTGCCAGTAGTATAGATCTTAAGGCGAGGGGGACCCAGCATTTT.